The present entry profiles one TCR beta chain with its context. Its antigen is as yet unknown. Trimming cost V 6 bases and J 5 bases, with 20 bases left between them. The CDR3 runs to 16 residues. Germline lookup yields CDR1 MNHEY and CDR2 SVGEGT. TCRdb called the reads again in MiXCR, with one record for every CDR3 protein. The data show hundreds of thousands of distinct CDR3 sequences, with approximately 42% seen just once and around 45% held by the top ten. The source of the sample is a study of T cell repertoires in cytomegalovirus infection. The V and J genes are TRBV6-2 or TRBV6-3 and TRBJ2-1; possibly TRBD1 or TRBD2 for D (5 bases each). The sample consisted of cultured PBMCs, taken from culture after CMV antigen stimulation. This receptor was taken from a human donor in good health (CMV status not recorded). Some clones in this sample may be carry-over from other donors' samples. Here the CDR3 reads CASRGVDRKSNNEQFF. CDR3 sequence (DNA): TGTGCCAGCAGGGGGGTTGACAGAAAAAGCAACAATGAGCAGTTCTTC.